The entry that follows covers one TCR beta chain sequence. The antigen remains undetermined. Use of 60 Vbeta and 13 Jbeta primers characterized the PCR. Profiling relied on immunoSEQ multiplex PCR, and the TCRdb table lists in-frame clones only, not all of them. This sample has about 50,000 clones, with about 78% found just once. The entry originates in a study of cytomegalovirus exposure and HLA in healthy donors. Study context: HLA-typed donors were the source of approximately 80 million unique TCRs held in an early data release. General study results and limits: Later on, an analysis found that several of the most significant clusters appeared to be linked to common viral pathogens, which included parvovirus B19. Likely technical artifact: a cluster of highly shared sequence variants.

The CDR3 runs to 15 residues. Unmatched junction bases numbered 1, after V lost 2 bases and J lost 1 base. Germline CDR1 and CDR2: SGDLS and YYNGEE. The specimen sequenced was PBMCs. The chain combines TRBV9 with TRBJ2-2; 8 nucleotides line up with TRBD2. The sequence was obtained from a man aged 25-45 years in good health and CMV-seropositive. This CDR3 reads CASSVSGGNTGELFF. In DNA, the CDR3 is TGTGCCAGCAGCGTCAGCGGGGGGAACACCGGGGAGCTGTTTTTT. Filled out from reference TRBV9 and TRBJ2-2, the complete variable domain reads DSGVTQTPKHLITATGQRVTLRCSPRSGDLSVYWYQQSLDQGLQFLIQYYNGEERAKGNILERFSAQQFPDLHSELNLSSLELGDSALYFCASSVSGGNTGELFFGEGSRLTVL.